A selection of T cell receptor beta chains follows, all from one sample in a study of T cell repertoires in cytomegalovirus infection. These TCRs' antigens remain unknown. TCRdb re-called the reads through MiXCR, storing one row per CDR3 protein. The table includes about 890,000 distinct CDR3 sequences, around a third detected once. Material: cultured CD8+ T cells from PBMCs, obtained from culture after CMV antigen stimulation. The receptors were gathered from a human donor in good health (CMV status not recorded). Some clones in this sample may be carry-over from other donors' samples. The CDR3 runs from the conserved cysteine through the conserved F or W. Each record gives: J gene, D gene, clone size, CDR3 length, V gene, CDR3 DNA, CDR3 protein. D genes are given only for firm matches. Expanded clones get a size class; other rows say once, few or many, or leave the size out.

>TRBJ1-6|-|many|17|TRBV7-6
TGTGCCAGCAGCTTAGCGACTAGGACGGAGTATAATTCACCCCTCCACTTT
CASSLATRTEYNSPLHF
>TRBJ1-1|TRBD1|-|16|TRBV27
TGTGCCAGCAGCCTCGACAGGGCCCGAAGGGACACTGAAGCTTTCTTT
CASSLDRARRDTEAFF
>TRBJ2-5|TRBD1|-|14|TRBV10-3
TGTGCCAGCACCCGGGACAGGGAGTGGGAGACCCAGTACTTC
CASTRDREWETQYF
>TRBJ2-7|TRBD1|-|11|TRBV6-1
TGTGCCAGTACAGGGGGATACGAGCAGTACTTC
CASTGGYEQYF
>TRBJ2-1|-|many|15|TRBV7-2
TGTGCCAGCAACAAAGGGGGGGGGTTAAACAATGAGCAGTTCTTC
CASNKGGGLNNEQFF
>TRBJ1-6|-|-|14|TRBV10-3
TGTGCCATCAGAACGCTAGCCATGGGTTCACCCCTCCACTTT
CAIRTLAMGSPLHF
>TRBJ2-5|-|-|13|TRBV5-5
TGTGCCAGCAGGGCGAACATACAAGAGACCCAGTACTTC
CASRANIQETQYF
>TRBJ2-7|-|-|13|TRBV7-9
TGTGCCAGCAGCTCGGGACATCCCTACGAGCAGTACTTC
CASSSGHPYEQYF
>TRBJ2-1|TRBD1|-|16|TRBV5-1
TGCGCCAGCAGCAGACCCGGGACAGGGATATACAATGAGCAGATCTTC
CASSRPGTGIYNEQIF
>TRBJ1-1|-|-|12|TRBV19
TGTGCCAGTAGTATTACGGGGGAGGAGGCTTTCTTT
CASSITGEEAFF
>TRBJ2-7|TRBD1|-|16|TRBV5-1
TGCGCCAGCAGCTTGGTTGCGACAGGGGGCTTAAACGAGCAGTACTTC
CASSLVATGGLNEQYF
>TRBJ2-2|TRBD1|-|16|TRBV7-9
TGTGCCAGCAGCTCCCGGGACAGGGGGTACACCGGGGAGCTGTTTTTT
CASSSRDRGYTGELFF
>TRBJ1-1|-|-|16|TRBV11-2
TGTGCCAGCAGCCCCTGGTCGAGGGGGAGAGACACTGAAGCTTTCTTT
CASSPWSRGRDTEAFF
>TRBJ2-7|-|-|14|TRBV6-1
TGTGCCAGCAGTCCCCAAAGGACGGGTTACGAGCAGTACTTC
CASSPQRTGYEQYF
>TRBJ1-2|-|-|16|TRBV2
TGTGCCAGCAAACCCGGCGGAACAGGGAGCCTCTATGGCTACACCTTC
CASKPGGTGSLYGYTF
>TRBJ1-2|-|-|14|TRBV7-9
TGTGCCAGCACACTTGACTCCCCCTGGCATGGCTACACCTTC
CASTLDSPWHGYTF
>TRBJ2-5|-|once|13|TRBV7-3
TGTGCCAGCAGCTTATGGGCCGGGGGGACCCAGTACTTC
CASSLWAGGTQYF
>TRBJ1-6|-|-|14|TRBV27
TGTGCCAGCAGTACAGGGACGGCTAATTCACCCCTCCCCTTT
CASSTGTANSPLPF
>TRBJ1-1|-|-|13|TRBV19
TGTGCCAGTAGGGTGACCCGGAACACTGAAGCTTTCTTT
CASRVTRNTEAFF
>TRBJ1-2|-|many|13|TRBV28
TGTGCCAGCAGTTTTGCGGGGGCGGATGGCTACACCTTC
CASSFAGADGYTF
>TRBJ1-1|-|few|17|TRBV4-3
TGCGCCAGCAGCCAAGATCTGGTCGGACGGACCAACACTGAAGCTTTCTTT
CASSQDLVGRTNTEAFF
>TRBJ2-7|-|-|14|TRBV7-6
TGTGCCAGCAGCCGCACCGGAGGTTTGCACGAGCAGTACTTC
CASSRTGGLHEQYF
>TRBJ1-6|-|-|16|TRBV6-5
TGTGCCAGCAGTCTGGCACAGGGAGCCTATAATTCACCCCTCCACTTT
CASSLAQGAYNSPLHF
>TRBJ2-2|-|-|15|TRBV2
TGTGCCAGCAGACCCCGCGGACAAGGGGCCGGGGAGCTGTTTTTT
CASRPRGQGAGELFF
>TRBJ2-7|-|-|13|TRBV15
TGTGCCACCAGCGAGGTCGTTTCCTACGAGCAGTACTTC
CATSEVVSYEQYF
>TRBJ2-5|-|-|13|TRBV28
TGTGCCACCGAAGGACAGTATCAAGAGACCCAGTACTTC
CATEGQYQETQYF
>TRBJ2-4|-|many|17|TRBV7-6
TGTGCCAGCAGCTTAGCTGGGAGCAGCCTAGCCAAAAACATTCAGTACTTC
CASSLAGSSLAKNIQYF
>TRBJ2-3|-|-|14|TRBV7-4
TGTGCTCTGAATGGGGGAACTAGCACAGATACGCAGTATTTT
CALNGGTSTDTQYF
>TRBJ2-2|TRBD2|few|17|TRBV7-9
TGTGCCAGCAGCTTATGGGGACTAGCGGAGCCTGGCGGGGAGCTGTTTTTT
CASSLWGLAEPGGELFF
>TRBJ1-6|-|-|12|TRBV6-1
TGTGCCAGCAGGATTCCTAATTCACCCCTCCACTTT
CASRIPNSPLHF
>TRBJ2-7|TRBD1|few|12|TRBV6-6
TGTGCCAGCAGTCTGGACAGGACCGAGCAGTACTTC
CASSLDRTEQYF
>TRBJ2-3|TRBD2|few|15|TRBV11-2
TGTGCCAGCAGGGTTGGTAGCGGGAGCACAGATACGCAGTATTTT
CASRVGSGSTDTQYF
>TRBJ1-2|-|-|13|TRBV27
TGTGCCAGCAGTTTAGGTCCGAGGGCTGGCTACACCTTC
CASSLGPRAGYTF
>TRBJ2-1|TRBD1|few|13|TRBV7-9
TGTGCCAGCAGACCTACAGGGGCGGAGGAGCAGTTCTTC
CASRPTGAEEQFF
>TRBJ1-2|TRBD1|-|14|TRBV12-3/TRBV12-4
TGTGCCAGCAGTCCCCCGGACAGGGCGTATGGCTACACCTTC
CASSPPDRAYGYTF
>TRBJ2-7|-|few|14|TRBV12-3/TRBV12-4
TGTGCCAGCAGTTTCCGGACATTATTCTACGAGCAGTACTTC
CASSFRTLFYEQYF
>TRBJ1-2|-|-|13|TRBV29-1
TGCAGCGTTGAAGATCCGGAGGGCCATGGCTACACCTTC
CSVEDPEGHGYTF
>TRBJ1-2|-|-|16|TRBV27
TGTGCCAGCACCCAAAGCGGCAGGGCGCCCCGGGGGGGCTACACCTTC
CASTQSGRAPRGGYTF
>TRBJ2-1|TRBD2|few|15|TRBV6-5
TGTGCCAGCAGTTACGGCGGGAGATTGGACAATGAGCAGTTCTTC
CASSYGGRLDNEQFF